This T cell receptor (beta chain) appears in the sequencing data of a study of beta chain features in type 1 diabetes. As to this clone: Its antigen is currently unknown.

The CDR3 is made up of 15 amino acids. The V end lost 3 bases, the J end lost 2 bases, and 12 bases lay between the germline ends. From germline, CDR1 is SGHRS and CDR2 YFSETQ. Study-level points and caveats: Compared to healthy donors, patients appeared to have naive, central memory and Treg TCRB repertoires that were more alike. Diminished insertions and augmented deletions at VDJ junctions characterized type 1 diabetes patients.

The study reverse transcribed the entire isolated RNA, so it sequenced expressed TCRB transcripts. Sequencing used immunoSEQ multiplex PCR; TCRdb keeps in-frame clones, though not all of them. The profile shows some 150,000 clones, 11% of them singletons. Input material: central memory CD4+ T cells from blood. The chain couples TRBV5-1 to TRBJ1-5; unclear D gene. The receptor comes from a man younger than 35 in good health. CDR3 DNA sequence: TGCGCCAGCAGCTCCGAAGCCGGAGGCAATCAGCCCCAGCATTTT. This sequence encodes CASSSEAGGNQPQHF. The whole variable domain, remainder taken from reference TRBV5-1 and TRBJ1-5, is KAGVTQTPRYLIKTRGQQVTLSCSPISGHRSVSWYQQTPGQGLQFLFEYFSETQRNKGNFPGRFSGRQFSNSRSEMNVSTLELGDSALYLCASSSEAGGNQPQHFGDGTRLSIL.